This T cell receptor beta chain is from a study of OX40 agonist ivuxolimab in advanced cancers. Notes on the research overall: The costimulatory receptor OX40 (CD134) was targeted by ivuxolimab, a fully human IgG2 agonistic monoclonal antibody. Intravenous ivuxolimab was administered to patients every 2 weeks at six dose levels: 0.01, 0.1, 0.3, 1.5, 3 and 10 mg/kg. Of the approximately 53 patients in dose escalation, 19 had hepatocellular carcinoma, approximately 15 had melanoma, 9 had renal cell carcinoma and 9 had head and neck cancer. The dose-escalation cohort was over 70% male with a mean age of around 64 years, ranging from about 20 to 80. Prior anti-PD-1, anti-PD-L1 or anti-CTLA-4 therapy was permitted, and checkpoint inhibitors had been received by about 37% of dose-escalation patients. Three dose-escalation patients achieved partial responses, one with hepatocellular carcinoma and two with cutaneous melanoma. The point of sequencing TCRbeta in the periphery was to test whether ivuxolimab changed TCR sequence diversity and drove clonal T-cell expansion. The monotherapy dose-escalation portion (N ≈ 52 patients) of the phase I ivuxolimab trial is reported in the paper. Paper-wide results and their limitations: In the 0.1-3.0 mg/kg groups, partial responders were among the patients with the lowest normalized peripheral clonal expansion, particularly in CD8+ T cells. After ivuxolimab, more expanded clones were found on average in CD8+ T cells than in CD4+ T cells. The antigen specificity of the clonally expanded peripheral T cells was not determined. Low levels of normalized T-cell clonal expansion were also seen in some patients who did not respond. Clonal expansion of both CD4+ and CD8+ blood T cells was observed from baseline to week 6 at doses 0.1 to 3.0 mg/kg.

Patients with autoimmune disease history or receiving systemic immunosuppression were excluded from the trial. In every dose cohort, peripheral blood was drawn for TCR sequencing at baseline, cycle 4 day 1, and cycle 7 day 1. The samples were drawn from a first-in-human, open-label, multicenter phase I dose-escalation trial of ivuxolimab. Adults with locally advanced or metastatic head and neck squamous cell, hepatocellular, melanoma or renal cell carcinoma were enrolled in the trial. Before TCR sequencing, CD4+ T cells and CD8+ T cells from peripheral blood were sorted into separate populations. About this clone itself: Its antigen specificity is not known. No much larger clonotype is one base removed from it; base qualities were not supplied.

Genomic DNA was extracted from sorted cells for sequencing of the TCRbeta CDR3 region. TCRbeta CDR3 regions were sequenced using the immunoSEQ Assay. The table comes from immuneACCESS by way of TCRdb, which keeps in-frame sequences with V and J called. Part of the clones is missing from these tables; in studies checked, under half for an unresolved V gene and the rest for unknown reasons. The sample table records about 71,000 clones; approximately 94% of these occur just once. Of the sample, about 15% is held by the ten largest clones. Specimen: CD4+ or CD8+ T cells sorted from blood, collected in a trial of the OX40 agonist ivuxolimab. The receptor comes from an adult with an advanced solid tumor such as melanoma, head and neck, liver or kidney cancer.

The CDR3 reads CASSLAGLGTNYGYTF. The DNA is as follows: TGTGCCAGCAGCTTGGCCGGTCTGGGAACTAACTATGGCTACACCTTC. This chain is built from TRBV5-6 and TRBJ1-2, with the D gene not confidently named. The junction shows trimming of 0 bases on V and 0 bases on J, plus 12 bases between the germline ends. CDR1 and CDR2 are drawn from the germline V gene: SGHDT, YYEEEE. The CDR3 runs 16 amino acids, cysteine and phenylalanine included. Here the CDR3 DNA is all that survives: 48 bases in frame from base 1.